The rows below give T cell receptor beta chains drawn from one sample of a study of beta chain features in type 1 diabetes. Produced via immunoSEQ multiplex PCR; TCRdb's table is partial and in-frame only. This sample carries approximately 600,000 clones, 9.5% to 15% of them seen once, and the ten largest clones take 0.09% to 0.15%. Material: naive CD4+ T cells from blood. The receptor source for this set is a young man with type 1 diabetes. Each CDR3 is given with its conserved first and last residue. The D gene is left open where the match is weak. Clone sizes are given selectively: once, few, many, or a class where the clone is expanded.

j_call clone_size cdr3_length d_call v_call cdr3_aa cdr3_nt
TRBJ2-1 . 14 TRBD1 TRBV5-1 CASSPDRSRNEQFF TGCGCCAGCAGCCCGGACAGGTCGCGAAATGAGCAGTTCTTC
TRBJ1-5 few 17 TRBD1 TRBV10-3 CAISEGGTDYSNQPQHF TGTGCCATCAGTGAGGGAGGGACAGACTATAGCAATCAGCCCCAGCATTTT
TRBJ1-2 few 13 . TRBV7-9 CASSLQDNYGYTF TGTGCCAGCAGCTTACAGGATAACTATGGCTACACCTTC
TRBJ2-5 few 15 TRBD1 TRBV5-1 CASSPRGTAQETQYF TGCGCCAGCAGCCCCCGAGGGACAGCGCAAGAGACCCAGTACTTC
TRBJ2-3 few 14 . TRBV7-2 CASSLLGGTDTQYF TGTGCCAGCAGCTTACTGGGGGGCACAGATACGCAGTATTTT
TRBJ2-3 . 13 . TRBV4-2 CASSQEVIPPSNF TGTGCCAGCAGCCAAGAAGTTATCCCCCCGAGTAATTTT
TRBJ1-2 . 16 TRBD1 TRBV18 CASSPSMTGADYGYTF TGTGCCAGCTCACCTTCTATGACAGGGGCGGACTATGGCTACACCTTC
TRBJ2-1 . 15 . TRBV7-9 CASSPTPGFNNEQFF TGTGCCAGCAGCCCCACCCCAGGGTTCAACAATGAGCAGTTCTTC
TRBJ1-6 few 18 TRBD1 TRBV9 CASSAQTGPRHYNSPLHF TGTGCCAGCAGCGCCCAGACAGGGCCCCGACACTATAATTCACCCCTCCACTTT
TRBJ1-1 . 15 TRBD1 TRBV18 CASSPADRVRTEAFF TGTGCCAGCTCACCCGCGGACAGGGTGAGGACTGAAGCTTTCTTT
TRBJ2-1 . 16 . TRBV7-2 CASSLGSSSGYNEQFF TGTGCCAGCAGCTTAGGGAGTAGCTCGGGGTACAATGAGCAGTTCTTC
TRBJ2-3 once 17 TRBD2 TRBV9 CASSVVLAGGIADTQYF TGTGCCAGCAGCGTAGTCCTAGCGGGGGGAATTGCAGATACGCAGTATTTT
TRBJ1-4 . 14 . TRBV5-4 CASSRGVTNEKLFF TGTGCCAGCAGCCGAGGGGTGACTAATGAAAAACTGTTTTTT